Following are 19 T cell receptor beta chains from one sample sequenced in a study of blood T cell repertoires in COVID-19. Libraries were prepared by immunoSEQ multiplex PCR; TCRdb keeps only in-frame clonotypes and omits some of them. The sample has 150,000 to 200,000 clones, about 85% seen once; the top ten hold more than 5%. Input material: PBMCs or T cells enriched from blood (not recorded which). These receptors were obtained from a man aged 35 to 55 who had recovered from COVID-19.

A few counts support this clone. J is TRBJ1-3 and V is TRBV4-1; D is ambiguous. Trimming removed 2 bases from V and 3 bases from J, with 11 bases in between. The CDR3 covers 15 residues. Germline values: CDR1 MGHRA, CDR2 YSYEKL. CDR3 sequence (DNA): TGCGCCAGCAGCCAAAATACAGCGGGTGGAAACACCATATATTTT. Its translation: CASSQNTAGGNTIYF.

The chain couples TRBV7-8 to TRBJ1-1; no definite D call. The CDR3 consists of 12 residues. The germline gives CDR1 SGHVS, CDR2 FQNEAQ. The V gene lost 3 bases and the J gene lost 7 bases, with 9 bases spanning the gap. CDR3 region: CASSFSGIEAFF. CDR3 sequence (DNA): TGTGCCAGCAGCTTCTCAGGTATTGAAGCTTTCTTT.

This rearrangement joins TRBV14 to TRBJ1-1; 12 bases match TRBD1. CDR1 is SGHDN, CDR2 FVKESK, per germline. V dropped 4 bases and J dropped 8; count of bases not matched to a gene: 5. The CDR3 is 14 amino acids. The CDR3 nucleotides read TGTGCCAGCAGCCTGGGACAGGGGGCTACGGAAGCTTTCTTT. Protein sequence: CASSLGQGATEAFF.

J is TRBJ1-2 and V is TRBV6-1; TRBD1 matches 8 bases. Germline CDR1 MNHNS, CDR2 SASEGT. This CDR3 has 17 amino acids. Trimming at V came to 4 bases and at J to 4 bases, leaving 14 bases not matched to a gene. The CDR3 protein is CASSGGDRILRTYGYTF. The DNA for the CDR3 is TGTGCCAGCAGTGGAGGGGACAGGATCTTGAGGACCTATGGCTACACCTTC.

This CDR3 is CASSYQGGDSTDTQYF. The CDR3 coding sequence is TGTGCCAGCAGCTATCAGGGTGGGGATTCCACAGATACGCAGTATTTT. The chain uses TRBV3-1 (or the pseudogene TRBV3-2) and TRBJ2-3; the D gene is possibly TRBD1 (5 bases). Germline V gives CDR1 LGHDT, CDR2 YNNKEL (reference sequence). CDR3 size: 16 residues. V gave up 5 bases and J gave up 2 bases, with 17 bases separating them.

The chain links TRBV5-1 to TRBJ2-1, with 10 nucleotides matching TRBD1. The CDR3 totals 15 residues. Germline V gives CDR1 SGHRS, CDR2 YFSETQ. V lost 0 bases to trimming and J lost 7 bases; unmatched junction nucleotides: 4. CDR3 region: CASSLATDRGNEQFF. The DNA of the CDR3 is TGCGCCAGCAGCTTGGCCACGGACAGGGGGAATGAGCAGTTCTTC.

This sequence joins TRBV6-4 and TRBJ2-7; no reliable D call. This CDR3 spans 15 amino acids. Germline V gene data show CDR1 as MRHNA and CDR2 as SNTAGT. The V gene lost 2 bases and the J gene lost 2 bases, with 13 bases spanning the gap. The CDR3 coding sequence is TGTGCCAGCAGTGACCGGCTTAGCCCCGCCTACGAGCAGTACTTC. This encodes CASSDRLSPAYEQYF.

The chain combines TRBV5-4 with TRBJ2-5; no clear D. Trimming removed 4 bases at V and 1 base at J, with 11 bases between. The germline V gene encodes CDR1 SGHNT and CDR2 YYREEE (reference sequence). This CDR3 comprises 14 residues. The CDR3 region is CASSREEFQETQYF. Written as DNA, the CDR3 is TGTGCCAGCAGCCGAGAAGAATTCCAAGAGACCCAGTACTTC.

In its sample, this clone ranks as large. This chain joins TRBV4-1 and TRBJ1-3, with TRBD1 matching over 8 bases. V dropped 0 bases and J dropped 3; count of bases not matched to a gene: 7. The CDR3 sequence is 17 residues long. Germline values: CDR1 MGHRA, CDR2 YSYEKL. The CDR3 region is CASSQDGTGPDGNTIYF. The CDR3 region has the DNA TGCGCCAGCAGCCAAGATGGGACAGGACCTGATGGAAACACCATATATTTT.

The chain combines TRBV6-5 with TRBJ1-5; no definite D call. Per germline, CDR1 MNHEY and CDR2 SVGAGI. The CDR3 runs 13 residues. Between the trimmed V and J ends, which lost 6 bases and 5 bases, there was a span of 11 bases. The CDR3 DNA reads TGTGCCAGCAGATGGGCCCCTTATCAGCCCCAGCATTTT. Protein: CASRWAPYQPQHF.

This sequence joins TRBV27 and TRBJ2-7, with 7 bases fitting TRBD2. J was trimmed by 7 bases and V by 2 bases; bases with no gene match: 8. The CDR3 runs to 14 residues. Germline CDR1 is MNHEY and CDR2 is SMNVEV (reference sequence). CDR3 DNA sequence: TGTGCCAGCAGTTTAGTGGGAGGGCCTCGTGAGCAGTACTTC. Protein product: CASSLVGGPREQYF.

The gene calls are TRBV5-3 and TRBJ1-2; D is unclear. TRBV5-3 falls under the ORF class, with uncertain function. This CDR3 comprises 13 residues. V lost 7 bases, J lost 4 bases, and 14 bases lay in between. The chain's CDR3 is CARGLGGSYGYTF. The CDR3 DNA is TGTGCCAGAGGTTTGGGAGGGAGCTATGGCTACACCTTC.

The chain couples TRBV19 to TRBJ1-2; D is undetermined. CDR1 and CDR2 (germline): LNHDA, SQIVND (reference sequence). The V end was cut by 3 bases, the J end by 8 bases, with 10 bases between. The CDR3 spans 12 residues. The CDR3 nucleotides are TGTGCCAGTAGTATTGCCGCCGGGGGCTACACCTTC. Encoded protein: CASSIAAGGYTF.

The chain combines TRBV1 with TRBJ2-7; TRBD1 was called by the table and not checked on the DNA. TRBV1 is described as a pseudogene. This CDR3 has 15 residues. DNA for the CDR3: TGCACCAGCAGCCATAGGCCCACAGGACCCTACGAGCAGTACTTC. The encoded protein is CTSSHRPTGPYEQYF.

This chain links TRBV27 with TRBJ1-2; 7 nucleotides line up with TRBD1. The germline gives CDR1 MNHEY, CDR2 SMNVEV (reference sequence). The length of the CDR3 is 12 residues. V was pared by 5 bases and J by 7 bases, with 4 bases of the junction left unmatched. In nucleotides, the CDR3 is TGTGCCAGCAGTCCCAGGGGGTTTGGCTACACCTTC. Translating it yields CASSPRGFGYTF.

The J gene is TRBJ1-3, the V gene TRBV3-1 (or the pseudogene TRBV3-2), with 11 bases aligning to TRBD1. Germline V CDR1 and CDR2: LGHDT, YNNKEL (reference sequence). This CDR3 has 15 residues. V dropped 5 bases and J dropped 7; count of bases not matched to a gene: 7. The CDR3 protein is CASSLGQGVHNTIYF. For the CDR3, the DNA is TGTGCCAGCAGCTTGGGACAGGGGGTTCACAACACCATATATTTT.

This sequence joins TRBV10-3 and TRBJ1-2; 8 bases fit TRBD1. Trimming took 5 bases from V and 7 from J; bases not matched to a gene: 9. Germline-derived CDR1 and CDR2 are ENHRY and SYGVKD. The CDR3 is 14 residues long. The DNA for the CDR3 is TGTGCCATCAGTCCCGGGACAGGAGTAAGTGGCTACACCTTC. Translating gives CAISPGTGVSGYTF.

This chain links TRBV2 with TRBJ1-5, with D perhaps matching TRBD1 (5 bases). Germline V gives CDR1 SNHLY, CDR2 FYNNEI. CDR3 length equals 15 residues. Deletions cut 5 bases from V and 4 bases from J, with 15 bases between. The CDR3 nucleotides are TGTGCCAGCAGTCTCGACAGACAGTCTAATCAGCCCCAGCATTTT. Its protein is CASSLDRQSNQPQHF.

This chain links TRBV10-3 with TRBJ2-1; 11 nucleotides agree with TRBD2. Trimming cost V 6 bases and J 7 bases; bases outside gene matches: 5. The CDR3 sequence is 14 residues long. Germline V gene sequence: CDR1 ENHRY, CDR2 SYGVKD. The DNA for the CDR3 is TGTGCCATCAGGGAGGGACTAGCGGAGAATGAGCAGTTCTTC. Translated, it gives CAIREGLAENEQFF.